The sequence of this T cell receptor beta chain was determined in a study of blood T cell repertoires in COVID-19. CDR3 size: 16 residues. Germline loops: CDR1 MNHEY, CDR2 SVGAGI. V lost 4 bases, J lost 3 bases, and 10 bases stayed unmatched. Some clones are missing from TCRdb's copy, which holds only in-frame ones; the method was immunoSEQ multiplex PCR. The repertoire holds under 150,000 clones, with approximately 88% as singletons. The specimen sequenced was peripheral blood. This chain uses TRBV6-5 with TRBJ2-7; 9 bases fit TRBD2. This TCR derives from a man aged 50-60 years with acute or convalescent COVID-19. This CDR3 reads CASSSPSGLALYEQYF. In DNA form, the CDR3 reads TGTGCCAGCAGTTCCCCGTCAGGACTAGCGCTCTACGAGCAGTACTTC.